This T cell receptor beta chain was identified in a study of cytomegalovirus exposure and HLA in healthy donors. It was with 60 Vbeta and 13 Jbeta primers that the PCR ran. Assay: immunoSEQ multiplex PCR; the TCRdb copy retains only in-frame clones and omits some. The sample contains roughly 120,000 clones, around 70% of which appear only once. V shed 3 bases and J shed 2 bases, with 11 bases lying between them. CDR1 is LGHNA and CDR2 is YSLEER in the germline V gene. This CDR3 comprises 15 residues. The sequence was collected from a woman aged 45-59 years in good health and CMV-seropositive. Sequences were obtained from PBMCs. The chain combines TRBV4-3 with TRBJ1-5, with no clear D. Here the CDR3 reads CASSQQVGGNQPQHF. The DNA of the CDR3 is TGCGCCAGCAGCCAGCAGGTTGGCGGCAATCAGCCCCAGCATTTT.